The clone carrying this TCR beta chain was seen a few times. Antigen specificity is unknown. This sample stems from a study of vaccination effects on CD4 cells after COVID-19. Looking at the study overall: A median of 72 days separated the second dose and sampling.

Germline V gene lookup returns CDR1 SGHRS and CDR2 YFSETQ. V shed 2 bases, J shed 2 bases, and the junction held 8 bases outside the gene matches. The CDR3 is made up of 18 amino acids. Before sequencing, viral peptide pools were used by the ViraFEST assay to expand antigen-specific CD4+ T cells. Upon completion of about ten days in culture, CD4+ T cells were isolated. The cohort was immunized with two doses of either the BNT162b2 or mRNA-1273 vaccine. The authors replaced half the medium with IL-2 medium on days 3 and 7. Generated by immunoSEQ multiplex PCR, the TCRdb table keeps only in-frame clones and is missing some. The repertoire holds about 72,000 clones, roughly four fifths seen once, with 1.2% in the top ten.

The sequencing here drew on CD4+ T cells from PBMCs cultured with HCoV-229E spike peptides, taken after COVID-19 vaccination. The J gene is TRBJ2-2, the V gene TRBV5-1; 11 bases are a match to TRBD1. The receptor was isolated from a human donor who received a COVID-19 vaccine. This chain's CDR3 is CASSFRTGGNFNTGELFF. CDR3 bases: TGCGCCAGCAGCTTCCGGACAGGGGGCAATTTCAACACCGGGGAGCTGTTTTTT.